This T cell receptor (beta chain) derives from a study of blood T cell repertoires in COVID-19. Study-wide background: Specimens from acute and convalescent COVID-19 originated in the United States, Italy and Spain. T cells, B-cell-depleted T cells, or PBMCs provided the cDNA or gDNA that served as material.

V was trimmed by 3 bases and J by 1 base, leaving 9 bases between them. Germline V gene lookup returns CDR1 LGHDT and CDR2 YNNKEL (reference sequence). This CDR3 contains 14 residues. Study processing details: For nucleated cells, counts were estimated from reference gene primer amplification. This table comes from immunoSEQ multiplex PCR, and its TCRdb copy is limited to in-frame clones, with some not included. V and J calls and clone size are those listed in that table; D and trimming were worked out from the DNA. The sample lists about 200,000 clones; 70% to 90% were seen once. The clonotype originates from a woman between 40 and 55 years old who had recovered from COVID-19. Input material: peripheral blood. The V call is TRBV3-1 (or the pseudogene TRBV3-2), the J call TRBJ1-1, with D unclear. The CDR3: CASSHEQQNTEAFF. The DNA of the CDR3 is TGTGCCAGCAGCCACGAACAACAGAACACTGAAGCTTTCTTT.